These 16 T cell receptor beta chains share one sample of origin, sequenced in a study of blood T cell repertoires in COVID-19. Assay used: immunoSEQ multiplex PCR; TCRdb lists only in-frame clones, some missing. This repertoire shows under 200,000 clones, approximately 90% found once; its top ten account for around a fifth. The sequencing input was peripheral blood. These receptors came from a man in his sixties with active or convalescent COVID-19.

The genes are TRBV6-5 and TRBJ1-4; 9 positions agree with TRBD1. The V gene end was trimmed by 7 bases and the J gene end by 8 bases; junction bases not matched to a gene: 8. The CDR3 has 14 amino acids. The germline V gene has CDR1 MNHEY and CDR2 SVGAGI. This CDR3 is CASTFRDRAEKLFF. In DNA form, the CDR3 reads TGTGCCAGCACGTTCCGGGACAGGGCGGAAAAACTGTTTTTT.

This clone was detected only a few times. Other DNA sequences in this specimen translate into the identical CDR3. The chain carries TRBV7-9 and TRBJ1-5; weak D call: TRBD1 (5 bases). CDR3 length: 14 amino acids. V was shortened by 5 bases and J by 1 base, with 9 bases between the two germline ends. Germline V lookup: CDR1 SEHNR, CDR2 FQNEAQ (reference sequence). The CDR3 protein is CASSRTGSNQPQHF. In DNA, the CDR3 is TGTGCCAGCAGCCGTACAGGAAGCAATCAGCCCCAGCATTTT. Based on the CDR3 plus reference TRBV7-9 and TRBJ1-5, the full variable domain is DTGVSQNPRHKITKRGQNVTFRCDPISEHNRLYWYRQTLGQGPEFLTYFQNEAQLEKSRLLSDRFSAERPKGSFSTLEIQRTEQGDSAMYLCASSRTGSNQPQHFGDGTRLSIL.

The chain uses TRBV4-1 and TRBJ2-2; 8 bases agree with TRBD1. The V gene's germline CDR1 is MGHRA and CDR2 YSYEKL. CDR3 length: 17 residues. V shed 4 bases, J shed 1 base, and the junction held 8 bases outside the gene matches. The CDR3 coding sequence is TGCGCCAGCAGCCCGCGAGGACAGGGAAAGAACACCGGGGAGCTGTTTTTT. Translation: CASSPRGQGKNTGELFF.

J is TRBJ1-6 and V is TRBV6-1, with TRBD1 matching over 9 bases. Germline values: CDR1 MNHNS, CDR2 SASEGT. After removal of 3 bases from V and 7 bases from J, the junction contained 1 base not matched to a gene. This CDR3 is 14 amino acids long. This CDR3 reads CASSDTGGNSPLHF. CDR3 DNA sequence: TGTGCCAGCAGTGACACAGGGGGCAATTCACCCCTCCACTTT.

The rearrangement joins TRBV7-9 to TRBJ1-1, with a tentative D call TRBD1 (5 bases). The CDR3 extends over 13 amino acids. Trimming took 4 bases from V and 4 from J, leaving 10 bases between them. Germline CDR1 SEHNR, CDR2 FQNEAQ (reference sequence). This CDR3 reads CASSYGGRTEAFF. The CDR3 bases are TGTGCCAGCAGCTACGGGGGTCGCACTGAAGCTTTCTTT.

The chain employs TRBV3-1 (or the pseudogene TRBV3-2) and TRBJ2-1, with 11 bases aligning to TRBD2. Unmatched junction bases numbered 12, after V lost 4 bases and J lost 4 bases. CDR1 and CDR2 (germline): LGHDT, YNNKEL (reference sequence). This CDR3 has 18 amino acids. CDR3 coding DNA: TGTGCCAGCAGCCCCCTCATTAGCGGGGGGGCAGATTACAATGAGCAGTTCTTC. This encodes CASSPLISGGADYNEQFF.

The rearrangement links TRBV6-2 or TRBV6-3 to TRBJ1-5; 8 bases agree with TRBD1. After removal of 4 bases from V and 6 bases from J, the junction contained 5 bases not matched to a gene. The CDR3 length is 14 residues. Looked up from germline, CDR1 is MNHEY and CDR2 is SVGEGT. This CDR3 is CASSSTGGFQPQHF. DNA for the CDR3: TGTGCCAGCAGTTCCACAGGGGGATTTCAGCCCCAGCATTTT.

The DNA for the CDR3 is TGCGCCAGCAGTCTTAGTTATGGGACTTCGACCAACACCATATATTTT. It specifies CASSLSYGTSTNTIYF. This rearrangement joins TRBV5-1 to TRBJ1-3; tentatively, D is TRBD1 (5 bases). Germline V gene lookup returns CDR1 SGHRS and CDR2 YFSETQ. The length of the CDR3 is 16 residues. V was shortened by 5 bases and J by 7 bases, with 22 bases between the two germline ends. Complete variable domain (other parts from reference TRBV5-1 and TRBJ1-3): KAGVTQTPRYLIKTRGQQVTLSCSPISGHRSVSWYQQTPGQGLQFLFEYFSETQRNKGNFPGRFSGRQFSNSRSEMNVSTLELGDSALYLCASSLSYGTSTNTIYFGEGSWLTVV.

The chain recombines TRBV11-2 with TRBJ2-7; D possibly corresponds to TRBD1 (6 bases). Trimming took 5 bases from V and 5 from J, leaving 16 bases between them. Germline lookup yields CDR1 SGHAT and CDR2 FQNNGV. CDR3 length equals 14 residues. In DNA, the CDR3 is TGTGCCAGCAGCGCGAGACAGGTCGGCCACGAGCAGTACTTC. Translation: CASSARQVGHEQYF.

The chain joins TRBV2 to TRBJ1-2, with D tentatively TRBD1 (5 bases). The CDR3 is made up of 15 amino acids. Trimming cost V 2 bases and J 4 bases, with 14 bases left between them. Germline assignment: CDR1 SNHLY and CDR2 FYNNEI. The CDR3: CASSEIDRGFYGYTF. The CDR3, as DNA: TGTGCCAGCAGTGAAATAGACCGGGGGTTCTATGGCTACACCTTC.

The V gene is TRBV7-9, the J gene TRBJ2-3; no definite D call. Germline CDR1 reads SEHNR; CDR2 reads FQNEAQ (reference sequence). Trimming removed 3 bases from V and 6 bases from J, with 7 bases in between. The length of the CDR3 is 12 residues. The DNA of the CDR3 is TGTGCCAGCAGCTTTGACTTTGATACGCAGTATTTT. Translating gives CASSFDFDTQYF. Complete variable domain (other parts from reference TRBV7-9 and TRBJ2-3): DTGVSQNPRHKITKRGQNVTFRCDPISEHNRLYWYRQTLGQGPEFLTYFQNEAQLEKSRLLSDRFSAERPKGSFSTLEIQRTEQGDSAMYLCASSFDFDTQYFGPGTRLTVL.

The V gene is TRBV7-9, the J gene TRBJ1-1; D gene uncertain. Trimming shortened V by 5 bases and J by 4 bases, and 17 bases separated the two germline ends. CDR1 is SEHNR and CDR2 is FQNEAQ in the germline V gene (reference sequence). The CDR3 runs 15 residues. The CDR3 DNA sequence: TGTGCCAGCAGCCCCCGCTCTGGTGGGAGCACTGAAGCTTTCTTT. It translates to CASSPRSGGSTEAFF.

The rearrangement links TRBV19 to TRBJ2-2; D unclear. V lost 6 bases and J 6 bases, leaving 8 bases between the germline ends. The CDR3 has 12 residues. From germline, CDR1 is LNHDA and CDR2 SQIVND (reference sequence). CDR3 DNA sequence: TGTGCCAGTAGAGAGGTAGCCGGGGAGCTGTTTTTT. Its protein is CASREVAGELFF.

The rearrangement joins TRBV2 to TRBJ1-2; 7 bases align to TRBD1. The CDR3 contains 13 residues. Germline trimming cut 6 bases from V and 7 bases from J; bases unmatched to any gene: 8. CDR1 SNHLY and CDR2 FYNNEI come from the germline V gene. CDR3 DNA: TGTGCCAGCAGCGTCGACAGGGCAAGTGGCTACACCTTC. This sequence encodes CASSVDRASGYTF.

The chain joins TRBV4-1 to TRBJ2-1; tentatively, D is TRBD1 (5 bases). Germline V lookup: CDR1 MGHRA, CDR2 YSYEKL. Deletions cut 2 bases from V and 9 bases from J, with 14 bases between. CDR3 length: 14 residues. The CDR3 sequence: CASSQTRPGIEQFF. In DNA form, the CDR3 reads TGCGCCAGCAGCCAAACCCGTCCAGGGATTGAGCAGTTCTTC.

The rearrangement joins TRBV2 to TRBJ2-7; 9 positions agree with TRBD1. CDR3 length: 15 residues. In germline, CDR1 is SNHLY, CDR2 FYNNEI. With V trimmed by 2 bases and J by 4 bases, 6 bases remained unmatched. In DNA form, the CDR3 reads TGTGCCAGCAGTGAATCGGGACAGGGTTTGTACGAGCAGTACTTC. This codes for CASSESGQGLYEQYF.